What follows are 11 T cell receptor beta chains derived from one specimen sequenced in a study of radiation and T cells in renal cell carcinoma (dated by TCRdb to 2020 to 2022). Library preparation was by the immunoSEQ multiplex PCR assay. Sourced from immuneACCESS, this table was stored by TCRdb with only in-frame sequences that have V and J called. A share of the clones is absent; for the studies checked, an unresolved V gene accounts for under half, and the remainder has no known explanation. This sample is represented by around 99,000 clones; 65% to 90% of them were singletons. Around 7.9% of the sample comes from the top ten. The sample's time point label is to be understood as: blood 4 weeks post-SBRT, at nephrectomy. The treatment or condition label here, explained by the study, means: 15 Gy SBRT to primary tumor, nephrectomy 4 weeks later. Sequencing used blood, obtained from a patient whose treatment included radiotherapy and nephrectomy. The source of these receptors is a man in his 60s with renal cell carcinoma.

This chain connects TRBV15 to TRBJ2-2; possible D gene TRBD2, 5 bases. The V gene's germline CDR1 is LNHNV and CDR2 YYDKDF (reference sequence). V lost 0 bases and J lost 3, with 5 bases in between. The CDR3 is made up of 14 amino acids. This chain's CDR3 is CATSRERDTGELFF. The CDR3 DNA reads TGTGCCACCAGCAGAGAGAGGGACACCGGGGAGCTGTTTTTT.

The V call is TRBV29-1, the J call TRBJ1-2, with D perhaps TRBD1 (6 bases). Germline V gene sequence: CDR1 SQVTM, CDR2 ANQGSEA. This CDR3 region has 12 residues. The ends were cut back, 3 bases at V and 4 bases at J, with 9 bases in the middle. CDR3 nucleotide sequence: TGCAGCGTTGAGGACAGCTCCTATGGCTACACCTTC. Residues: CSVEDSSYGYTF.

This chain links TRBV30 with TRBJ1-2, with D possibly being TRBD1 (6 bases). The CDR3 length is 16 residues. Trimming removed 0 bases at V and 2 bases at J, with 16 bases between. Germline V lookup: CDR1 GTSNPN, CDR2 SVGIG (reference sequence). The CDR3 DNA reads TGTGCCTGGAGTGTACGGGGGCAGCTCATAAACTATGGCTACACCTTC. Its translation is CAWSVRGQLINYGYTF.

This clone was counted between two and nine times. The gene calls are TRBV5-4 and TRBJ1-2, with 10 bases matching TRBD1. The CDR3 spans 17 residues. J gave up 5 bases and V 0 bases, and 10 bases lay outside the gene matches. Germline CDR1 is SGHNT and CDR2 is YYREEE (reference sequence). The CDR3 DNA is TGTGCCAGCAGCTTGGAGTATGGGACAGGGGCCCGGTATGGCTACACCTTC. The encoded protein is CASSLEYGTGARYGYTF.

This sequence joins TRBV5-1 and TRBJ2-7, with D unclear. V lost 0 bases, J lost 3 bases, and 4 bases lay in between. This CDR3 has 12 residues. Germline V gene lookup returns CDR1 SGHRS and CDR2 YFSETQ. CDR3 DNA sequence: TGCGCCAGCAGCTTGGATGACTACGAGCAGTACTTC. Translated, it gives CASSLDDYEQYF.

The genes are TRBV28 and TRBJ1-2; unclear D gene. The CDR3 length is 14 residues. V was clipped by 3 bases and J by 4 bases, with 12 bases between them. From germline, CDR1 is MDHEN and CDR2 SYDVKM. CDR3: CASSLSGWIYGYTF. CDR3 sequence (DNA): TGTGCCAGCAGTTTGTCGGGATGGATCTATGGCTACACCTTC.

This chain uses TRBV19 with TRBJ1-3; D is uncertain. Trimming pared 5 bases from V and 0 bases from J, leaving 17 bases between. The CDR3 consists of 17 residues. CDR1 LNHDA and CDR2 SQIVND come from the germline V gene (reference sequence). CDR3 region: CASSPWRNSNSGNTIYF. CDR3 nucleotides: TGTGCCAGTAGTCCCTGGAGAAACAGCAACTCTGGAAACACCATATATTTT.

The chain is built from TRBV7-9 and TRBJ1-3; D unclear. CDR1 SEHNR and CDR2 FQNEAQ come from the germline V gene (reference sequence). Trimming took off 1 base at V and 6 bases at J, with 10 bases between the two ends. The CDR3 extends over 14 amino acids. CDR3 DNA sequence: TGTGCCAGCAGCTTAGATATCAAGGAAAACACCATATATTTT. It translates to CASSLDIKENTIYF.

CDR3 in amino acids: CATSLGLAGVFIGNTGELFF. The DNA of the CDR3 is TGTGCCACCAGCTTGGGACTAGCGGGAGTATTTATAGGGAACACCGGGGAGCTGTTTTTT. The chain links TRBV15 to TRBJ2-2; 14 nucleotides agree with TRBD2. Per the germline V gene, CDR1 is LNHNV and CDR2 is YYDKDF (reference sequence). Unmatched junction bases numbered 12, after V lost 5 bases and J lost 1 base. The CDR3 has 20 residues.

This chain uses TRBV19 with TRBJ2-5; 7 bases match TRBD2. The length of the CDR3 is 13 residues. CDR1 and CDR2 (germline): LNHDA, SQIVND (reference sequence). V was clipped by 2 bases and J by 8 bases; unmatched bases: 5. The CDR3 sequence is CASSIYRGSTQYF. DNA of the CDR3: TGTGCCAGTAGTATATATCGCGGGAGTACCCAGTACTTC.

The V call is TRBV15, the J call TRBJ1-2; no reliable D call. The CDR3 loop spans 14 amino acids. Trimming pared 3 bases from V and 4 bases from J, leaving 12 bases between. Germline CDR1 LNHNV, CDR2 YYDKDF (reference sequence). The CDR3 nucleotides are TGTGCCACCAGCAGGGGTTGGGGTTCCTATGGCTACACCTTC. Residues: CATSRGWGSYGYTF.